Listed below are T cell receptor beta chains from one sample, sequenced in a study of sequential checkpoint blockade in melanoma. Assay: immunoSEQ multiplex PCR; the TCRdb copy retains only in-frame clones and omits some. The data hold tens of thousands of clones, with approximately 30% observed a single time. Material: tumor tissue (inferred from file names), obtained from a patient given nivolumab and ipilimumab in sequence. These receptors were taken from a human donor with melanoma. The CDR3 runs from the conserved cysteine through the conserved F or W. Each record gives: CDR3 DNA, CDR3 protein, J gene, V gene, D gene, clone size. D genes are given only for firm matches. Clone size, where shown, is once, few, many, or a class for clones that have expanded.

CDR3nt: TGTGCCAGCAGCTTTGGACAGGGTCTGAATTCACCCCTCCACTTT
CDR3aa: CASSFGQGLNSPLHF
j_gene: TRBJ1-6
v_gene: TRBV11-3
d_gene: TRBD1
abundance: NA

CDR3nt: TGTGCCAGCAGCCCTTTGAGAGGGATCACAGATACGCAGTATTTT
CDR3aa: CASSPLRGITDTQYF
j_gene: TRBJ2-3
v_gene: TRBV7-7
d_gene: NA
abundance: NA

CDR3nt: TGTGCCAGCAGTGAAGGAGGGACAGGCCTCTATGGCTACACCTTC
CDR3aa: CASSEGGTGLYGYTF
j_gene: TRBJ1-2
v_gene: TRBV6-1
d_gene: TRBD1
abundance: NA

CDR3nt: TGCGCCAGCAGCTTGGGAAGGGAACCAGATACGCAGTATTTT
CDR3aa: CASSLGREPDTQYF
j_gene: TRBJ2-3
v_gene: TRBV5-1
d_gene: NA
abundance: NA

CDR3nt: TGTGCCTGGAGGAAACTTTCCCCGTACAATGAGCAGTTCTTC
CDR3aa: CAWRKLSPYNEQFF
j_gene: TRBJ2-1
v_gene: TRBV30
d_gene: NA
abundance: NA

CDR3nt: TGTGCCAGCAGTTCCTGGACAGGGTTAACCTACGAGCAGTACTTC
CDR3aa: CASSSWTGLTYEQYF
j_gene: TRBJ2-7
v_gene: TRBV6-8
d_gene: TRBD1
abundance: few

CDR3nt: TGTGCCAGCAGCCTTACCGACAGTTACACCGGGGAGCTGTTTTTT
CDR3aa: CASSLTDSYTGELFF
j_gene: TRBJ2-2
v_gene: TRBV9
d_gene: NA
abundance: few

CDR3nt: TGTGCCAGCAAAGATCTTGGTTCGTATAGCAATCAGCCCCAGCATTTT
CDR3aa: CASKDLGSYSNQPQHF
j_gene: TRBJ1-5
v_gene: TRBV28
d_gene: NA
abundance: NA

CDR3nt: TGTGCCAGCACCCCCAGAGGCGGGTTTACTAGAAATGAGCAGTTCTTC
CDR3aa: CASTPRGGFTRNEQFF
j_gene: TRBJ2-1
v_gene: TRBV6-8
d_gene: NA
abundance: few

CDR3nt: TGCGCCAGCAGCTTGAGGTCACAGAGCGGCACTGAAGCTTTCTTT
CDR3aa: CASSLRSQSGTEAFF
j_gene: TRBJ1-1
v_gene: TRBV5-1
d_gene: NA
abundance: NA

CDR3nt: TGCGCCAGCAGCCTAAGACTAGCGGGGGGCGTTAATGAGCAGTTCTTC
CDR3aa: CASSLRLAGGVNEQFF
j_gene: TRBJ2-1
v_gene: TRBV5-1
d_gene: TRBD2
abundance: once

CDR3nt: TGTGCCAGTAAGACAGGGGCCATCTCCGGGGGGAATTCACCCCTCCACTTT
CDR3aa: CASKTGAISGGNSPLHF
j_gene: TRBJ1-6
v_gene: TRBV19
d_gene: TRBD1
abundance: NA

CDR3nt: TGTGCCAGCAATATCTACCAGGGCGATGGCTACACCTTC
CDR3aa: CASNIYQGDGYTF
j_gene: TRBJ1-2
v_gene: TRBV9
d_gene: NA
abundance: NA

CDR3nt: TGTGCCAGCAGCGCTGACGGCACAGATACGCAGTATTTT
CDR3aa: CASSADGTDTQYF
j_gene: TRBJ2-3
v_gene: TRBV9
d_gene: NA
abundance: medium-sized

CDR3nt: TGCAGCCCCGAGGAGAAGGGCCAGGAGACCCAGTACTTC
CDR3aa: CSPEEKGQETQYF
j_gene: TRBJ2-5
v_gene: TRBV29-1
d_gene: NA
abundance: NA

CDR3nt: TGTGCCTGGAGCGGTGTGACAGGGTATAATGAAAAACTGTTTTTT
CDR3aa: CAWSGVTGYNEKLFF
j_gene: TRBJ1-4
v_gene: TRBV30
d_gene: TRBD1
abundance: NA

CDR3nt: TGTGCCAGCAGCTTTTCCGGGACTCAGGCTGGCCTCAATGAGCAGTTCTTC
CDR3aa: CASSFSGTQAGLNEQFF
j_gene: TRBJ2-1
v_gene: TRBV11-3
d_gene: NA
abundance: few

CDR3nt: TGTGCCAGCTCACGGGGGGGGACAGGGGCCTACGAGCAGTACTTC
CDR3aa: CASSRGGTGAYEQYF
j_gene: TRBJ2-7
v_gene: TRBV18
d_gene: TRBD1
abundance: NA

CDR3nt: TGTGCCAGCAGCCCGGGACTAGCAAGTATACACGAGCAGTACTTC
CDR3aa: CASSPGLASIHEQYF
j_gene: TRBJ2-7
v_gene: TRBV11-3
d_gene: TRBD2
abundance: NA

CDR3nt: TGTGCCAGTGGTTGGGACTCTCCTACCACTGAAGCTTTCTTT
CDR3aa: CASGWDSPTTEAFF
j_gene: TRBJ1-1
v_gene: TRBV19
d_gene: NA
abundance: few

CDR3nt: TGTGCCTGGAGTCGGGGAAGACAGGGCCACTATGGCTACACCTTC
CDR3aa: CAWSRGRQGHYGYTF
j_gene: TRBJ1-2
v_gene: TRBV30
d_gene: TRBD1
abundance: NA

CDR3nt: TGTGCCATCAGTCCGGGGGCAATGACTGAAGCTTTCTTT
CDR3aa: CAISPGAMTEAFF
j_gene: TRBJ1-1
v_gene: TRBV6-8
d_gene: NA
abundance: few

CDR3nt: TGTGCCAGCAGCGCCTTTGGACATCCTAAAGAGACCCAGTACTTC
CDR3aa: CASSAFGHPKETQYF
j_gene: TRBJ2-5
v_gene: TRBV9
d_gene: NA
abundance: few

CDR3nt: TGCGCCAGCAGTGTGGGACAGGGAAGGACTGAAGCTTTCTTT
CDR3aa: CASSVGQGRTEAFF
j_gene: TRBJ1-1
v_gene: TRBV10-2
d_gene: TRBD1
abundance: few

CDR3nt: TGTGCCAGCAGCGGGCATACAGATACGCAGTATTTT
CDR3aa: CASSGHTDTQYF
j_gene: TRBJ2-3
v_gene: TRBV9
d_gene: NA
abundance: few

CDR3nt: TGTGCCAGCAGAGGGACAGGGGACTATGGCTACACCTTC
CDR3aa: CASRGTGDYGYTF
j_gene: TRBJ1-2
v_gene: TRBV6-8
d_gene: TRBD1
abundance: many

CDR3nt: TGTGCCAGCAACCCTAAGACTAGCGGGGGGTCGTCCTACAATGAGCAGTTCTTC
CDR3aa: CASNPKTSGGSSYNEQFF
j_gene: TRBJ2-1
v_gene: TRBV6-8
d_gene: TRBD2
abundance: few

CDR3nt: TGCGCCAGCAGCCAAGGAGCGGGGGGGTACCAAGAGACCCAGTACTTC
CDR3aa: CASSQGAGGYQETQYF
j_gene: TRBJ2-5
v_gene: TRBV5-1
d_gene: TRBD2
abundance: NA

CDR3nt: TGTGCCAGCAGCCCTGGGCCGTCCTACGAGCAGTACTTC
CDR3aa: CASSPGPSYEQYF
j_gene: TRBJ2-7
v_gene: TRBV6-8
d_gene: NA
abundance: NA

CDR3nt: TGTGCCAGCAGCTTAGGAGGAATACCTTACGAGCAGTACTTC
CDR3aa: CASSLGGIPYEQYF
j_gene: TRBJ2-7
v_gene: TRBV11-1
d_gene: NA
abundance: NA

CDR3nt: TGTGCCTGGAGTGTTGGGCTGGGGCAGGGTGGCTACACCTTC
CDR3aa: CAWSVGLGQGGYTF
j_gene: TRBJ1-2
v_gene: TRBV30
d_gene: NA
abundance: NA

CDR3nt: TGTGCTAGTGGTCGGCCCGACAGGGGGCTTAGAATTGGGGAAAAACTGTTTTTT
CDR3aa: CASGRPDRGLRIGEKLFF
j_gene: TRBJ1-4
v_gene: TRBV12-5
d_gene: TRBD1
abundance: few

CDR3nt: TGTGCCAGCAGGCGACAGGGGGTACAAGAGACCCAGTACTTC
CDR3aa: CASRRQGVQETQYF
j_gene: TRBJ2-5
v_gene: TRBV28
d_gene: TRBD1
abundance: few

CDR3nt: TGTGCCAGCAGTTACAGGGCGAGGACCTACGAGCAGTACTTC
CDR3aa: CASSYRARTYEQYF
j_gene: TRBJ2-7
v_gene: TRBV6-8
d_gene: NA
abundance: few

CDR3nt: TGTGCCATCACCCCCTCACCGAACACTGAAGCTTTCTTT
CDR3aa: CAITPSPNTEAFF
j_gene: TRBJ1-1
v_gene: TRBV6-8
d_gene: NA
abundance: NA

CDR3nt: TGTGCCAGCAGGCCCGGACGGCTCAGGAGTAGCACAGATACGCAGTATTTT
CDR3aa: CASRPGRLRSSTDTQYF
j_gene: TRBJ2-3
v_gene: TRBV11-3
d_gene: NA
abundance: few

CDR3nt: TGTGCCAGTAGCCTCCGGGACAGGGGCCTTCAGGGCTACACCTTC
CDR3aa: CASSLRDRGLQGYTF
j_gene: TRBJ1-2
v_gene: TRBV19
d_gene: TRBD1
abundance: NA